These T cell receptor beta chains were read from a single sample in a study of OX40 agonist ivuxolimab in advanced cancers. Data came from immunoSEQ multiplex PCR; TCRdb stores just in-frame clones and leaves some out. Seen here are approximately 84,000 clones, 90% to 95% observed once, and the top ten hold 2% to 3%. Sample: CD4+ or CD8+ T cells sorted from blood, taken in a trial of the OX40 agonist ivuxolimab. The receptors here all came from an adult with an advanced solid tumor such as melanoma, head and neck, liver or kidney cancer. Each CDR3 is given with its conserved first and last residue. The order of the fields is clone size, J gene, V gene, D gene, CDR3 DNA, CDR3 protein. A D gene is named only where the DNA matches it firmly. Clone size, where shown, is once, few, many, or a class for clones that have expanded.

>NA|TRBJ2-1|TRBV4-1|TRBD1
TGCGCCAGCAGCCAAGAATTACAGGGGTTAAACAATGAGCAGTTCTTC
CASSQELQGLNNEQFF
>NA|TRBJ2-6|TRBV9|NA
TGTGCCAGCAGCGTCCCTTCCTCTGGGGCCAACGTCCTGACTTTC
CASSVPSSGANVLTF
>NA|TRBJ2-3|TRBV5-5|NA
TGTGCCAGCAGCTTTAGGAGGGGGGGCCCAGATACGCAGTATTTT
CASSFRRGGPDTQYF
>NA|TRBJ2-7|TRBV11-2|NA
TGTGCCAGCAGCTTAGGGACCAAAACCCGCTACGAGCAGTACTTC
CASSLGTKTRYEQYF
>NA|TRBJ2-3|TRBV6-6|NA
TGTGCCAGCAGTTACTCTAGCGGACTCACAGATACGCAGTATTTT
CASSYSSGLTDTQYF
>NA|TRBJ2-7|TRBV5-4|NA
TGTGCCAGCAGCCCCGGGGAGGACATAGACGAGCAGTACTTC
CASSPGEDIDEQYF
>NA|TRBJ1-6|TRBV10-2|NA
TGCGCCAGCGTAGAGGGGCGCGGTTCACCCCTCCACTTT
CASVEGRGSPLHF
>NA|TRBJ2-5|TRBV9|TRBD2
TGTGCCAGCAGCCTTATGGGACTAGCAGAAGAGACCCAGTACTTC
CASSLMGLAEETQYF
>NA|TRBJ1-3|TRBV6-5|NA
TGTGCCAGCAGTTACAGCAGGGGTGGAGACACCATATATTTT
CASSYSRGGDTIYF
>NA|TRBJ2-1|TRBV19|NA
TGTGCCAGTAGTATAGTGGCTGACCACAATGAGCAGTTCTTC
CASSIVADHNEQFF
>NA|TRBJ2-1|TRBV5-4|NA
TGTGCCAGCAGCTTGGGGGCCTACAATGAGCAGTTCTTC
CASSLGAYNEQFF
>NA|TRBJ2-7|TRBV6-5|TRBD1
TGTGCCAGCGCTGGGGAAACAGGCAGGGGGTACGAGCAGTACTTC
CASAGETGRGYEQYF
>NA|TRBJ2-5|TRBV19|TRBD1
TGTGCCAGTAGCAAGGGGACAGGACAAGGGGAGACCCAGTACTTC
CASSKGTGQGETQYF
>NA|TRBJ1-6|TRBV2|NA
TGTGCCACCCAAACCACCTCTAATTCACCCCTCCACTTT
CATQTTSNSPLHF
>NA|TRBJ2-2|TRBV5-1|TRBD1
TGCGCCAGCAGCTCGAGTCCGACAGGGGAGGACACCGGGGAGCTGTTTTTT
CASSSSPTGEDTGELFF
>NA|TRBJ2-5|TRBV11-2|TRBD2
TGTGCCAGCAGCACACCACTAGCGCAAGAGACCCAGTACTTC
CASSTPLAQETQYF
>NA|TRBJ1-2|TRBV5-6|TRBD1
TGTGCCAGCAGCTCTGGGACAGCCTATGGCTACACCTTC
CASSSGTAYGYTF
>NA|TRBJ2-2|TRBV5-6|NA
TGTGCCAGCAGCTTGGGCCAGGGGACCGGGGAGCTGTTTTTT
CASSLGQGTGELFF
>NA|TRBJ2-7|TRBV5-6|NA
TGTGCCAGCACCCCCGAGGAGGGGAGACGTTACGAGCAGTACTTC
CASTPEEGRRYEQYF
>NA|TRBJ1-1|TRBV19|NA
TGTGCCAGTAGTCTCTCCGGGGGCCACACTGAAGCTTTCTTT
CASSLSGGHTEAFF
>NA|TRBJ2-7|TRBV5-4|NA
TGTGCCAGCAGCCCGCGCGGAACCTCCTACGAGCAGTACTTC
CASSPRGTSYEQYF
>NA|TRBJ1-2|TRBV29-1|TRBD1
TGCAGCGTGACGGGGACAGGGAACTATGGCTACACCTTC
CSVTGTGNYGYTF
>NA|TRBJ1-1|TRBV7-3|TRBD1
TGTGCCAGCAGCTTAACGAGACAGGGGAACACTGAAGCTTTCTTT
CASSLTRQGNTEAFF
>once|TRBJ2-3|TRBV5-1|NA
TGCGCCAGCAGCTTTAACGCAGATACGCAGTATTTT
CASSFNADTQYF
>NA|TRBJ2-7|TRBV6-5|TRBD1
TGTGCCAGCAGTTTCCGGGACAGGGCCTACGAGCAGTACTTC
CASSFRDRAYEQYF
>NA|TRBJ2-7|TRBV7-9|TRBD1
TGTGCCAGCAGCTTCCGGGACAGAGTCCACGAGCAGTACTTC
CASSFRDRVHEQYF
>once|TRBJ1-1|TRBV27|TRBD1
TGTGCCAGCAGTCCCCGGACAGGGTACACTGAAGCTTTCTTT
CASSPRTGYTEAFF
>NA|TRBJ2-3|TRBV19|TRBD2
TGTGCCAGTAGTTCCACTAGCGGTTCCACAGATACGCAGTATTTT
CASSSTSGSTDTQYF
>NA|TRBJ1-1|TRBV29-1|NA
TGCAGCGTTGAAACCCCTCTTGGGGGCGCTTTCTTT
CSVETPLGGAFF
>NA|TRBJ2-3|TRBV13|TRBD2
TGTGCCAGCAGCTCGGGACTAGCGACAGATACGCAGTATTTT
CASSSGLATDTQYF
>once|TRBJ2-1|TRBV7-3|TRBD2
TGTGCCAGCAGCTTCACCGGGACTAGCGGGAGAAATGAGCAGTTCTTC
CASSFTGTSGRNEQFF
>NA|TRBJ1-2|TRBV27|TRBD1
TGTGCCAGCAGTCTCGGGACAGGGCGAAGAGATGGCTACACCTTC
CASSLGTGRRDGYTF